Each of the 17 T cell receptor beta chains below was sequenced from the same sample in a study of shared clonotypes between healthy human individuals. TCRdb's table, derived via immunoSEQ multiplex PCR, lists solely in-frame clones and lacks some. There are about 2.4 million clones in the sample; approximately 90% occur only once, and roughly 0.15% lies in the top ten. Specimen: naive CD4+ T cells sorted from blood. Subset defined: CD45RA+ positively selected. These receptor sequences come from a man aged 18 to 35 in good health.

The chain carries TRBV6-5 and TRBJ1-5, with no clear D. V was pared by 0 bases and J by 3 bases, with 9 bases between. Germline V gene sequence: CDR1 MNHEY, CDR2 SVGAGI. There are 15 residues in the CDR3. CDR3 DNA: TGTGCCAGCAGTTACTCGAACACAGTCAATCAGCCCCAGCATTTT. It specifies CASSYSNTVNQPQHF.

V and J are TRBV5-1 and TRBJ2-2; 10 bases agree with TRBD2. Germline lookup yields CDR1 SGHRS and CDR2 YFSETQ. This CDR3 has 16 residues. The V and J ends lost 0 bases and 4 bases, in that order; junction bases with no gene match: 3. Written as DNA, the CDR3 is TGCGCCAGCAGCTTGGGGTCTAGCGGGAGCACCGGGGAGCTGTTTTTT. It translates to CASSLGSSGSTGELFF.

The chain recombines TRBV7-2 with TRBJ1-2, with unresolved D. The CDR3 sequence is 15 residues long. Per the germline V gene, CDR1 is SGHTA and CDR2 is FQGNSA. V was trimmed by 2 bases and J by 0 bases, leaving 10 bases between them. The CDR3 bases are TGTGCCAGCAGCTTAAAGGGCGGACCTAACTATGGCTACACCTTC. Its translation is CASSLKGGPNYGYTF.

The chain combines TRBV10-1 with TRBJ2-2; TRBD2 agrees at 8 bases. V shed 2 bases and J 0 bases; nucleotides not matched to a gene: 5. CDR1 is WNHNN, CDR2 SYGVQD, per germline (reference sequence). The CDR3 length is 17 residues. This CDR3 is CASSEAGLGANTGELFF. In DNA, the CDR3 is TGCGCCAGCAGTGAGGCGGGACTAGGGGCGAACACCGGGGAGCTGTTTTTT.

Notes on this clone: This CDR3 is also generated by other DNA sequences in the sample. The chain employs TRBV6-5 and TRBJ1-1; 7 nucleotides agree with TRBD1. The germline V gene has CDR1 MNHEY and CDR2 SVGAGI. The CDR3 covers 14 residues. Trimming at V came to 2 bases and at J to 1 base, leaving 1 base not matched to a gene. The CDR3 protein is CASSYAGGNTEAFF. As DNA, the CDR3 is TGTGCCAGCAGTTACGCAGGGGGGAACACTGAAGCTTTCTTT.

The V gene is TRBV12-2, the J gene TRBJ1-4. TRBV12-2 is a documented pseudogene. This CDR3 region has 15 residues. In DNA, the CDR3 is TGTGCAAGTCGCTTAATACGAGGGGCAAATGAAAAACTGTTTTTT. It yields the protein CASRLIRGANEKLFF.

This clone was seen only a few times. V and J are TRBV14 and TRBJ1-1; D remains ambiguous. Germline V gene sequence: CDR1 SGHDN, CDR2 FVKESK. CDR3 length: 13 residues. Trimming pared 1 base from V and 6 bases from J, leaving 9 bases between. DNA for the CDR3: TGTGCCAGCAGCCAAGGGGCCGCGGCTGAAGCTTTCTTT. Translation: CASSQGAAAEAFF.

V is TRBV5-1 and J is TRBJ2-1; TRBD1 agrees at 10 bases. With V trimmed by 3 bases and J by 4 bases, 4 bases remained unmatched. The CDR3 runs 15 residues. Germline V lookup: CDR1 SGHRS, CDR2 YFSETQ. CDR3 DNA sequence: TGCGCCAGCAGCTCCGGACAGGGGGGATACAATGAGCAGTTCTTC. Translated: CASSSGQGGYNEQFF.

CDR3 bases: TGTGCCTGGAGTCTTATAAGCCGAGAGGGACAGGGGATAAACGAGCAGTACTTC. Its translation is CAWSLISREGQGINEQYF. The chain carries TRBV30 and TRBJ2-7, with 10 bases that match TRBD1. The J segment lost 5 bases and the V segment lost 2 bases, leaving 18 bases of the junction unmatched. The CDR3 is made up of 18 amino acids. Germline-derived CDR1 and CDR2 are GTSNPN and SVGIG (reference sequence).

This chain uses TRBV19 with TRBJ1-1; tentatively, D is TRBD1 (5 bases). The CDR3 sequence is 13 residues long. Between the trimmed V and J ends, which lost 6 bases and 4 bases, there was a span of 12 bases. Per germline, CDR1 LNHDA and CDR2 SQIVND (reference sequence). Here the CDR3 reads CASSPPGGTEAFF. The CDR3 DNA follows: TGTGCCAGTAGCCCGCCGGGGGGCACTGAAGCTTTCTTT.

This clone was found once. The chain couples TRBV19 to TRBJ1-1; a weak D match, TRBD1 (5 bases). The CDR3 extends over 13 amino acids. The germline gives CDR1 LNHDA, CDR2 SQIVND (reference sequence). V lost 1 base and J lost 6, with 9 bases in between. CDR3 amino acids: CASSIGQGAEAFF. The CDR3 DNA is TGTGCCAGTAGTATAGGTCAGGGCGCTGAAGCTTTCTTT.

This clone is a singleton in its sample. This chain links TRBV19 with TRBJ2-2, with TRBD2 matching over 9 bases. This CDR3 spans 14 amino acids. The trim removed 8 bases at V and 4 bases at J, leaving 5 bases unmatched. Germline V gives CDR1 LNHDA, CDR2 SQIVND (reference sequence). The CDR3 DNA follows: TGTGCCAGTCTCCTAGCGGGGAGCACCGGGGAGCTGTTTTTT. As protein: CASLLAGSTGELFF.

This clone was detected once. V usage is TRBV4-2 and J usage is TRBJ2-5; 10 bases map to TRBD2. The DNA end favors TRBJ2-7, so the J call may be wrong. Germline CDR1 and CDR2: LGHNA and YNFKEQ. This CDR3 is built from 18 residues. This chain's CDR3 is CASSQVSEREGRWGEQYF. Written as DNA, the CDR3 is TGTGCCAGCAGCCAAGTGAGCGAGCGGGAGGGCCGATGGGGCGAGCAGTACTTC.

J is TRBJ2-7 and V is TRBV28, with D perhaps TRBD1 (8 bases). Germline CDR1 is MDHEN and CDR2 is SYDVKM. Trimming pared 6 bases from V and 6 bases from J, leaving 15 bases between. The CDR3 totals 13 residues. The CDR3 reads CASRNTGGGEQYF. DNA of the CDR3: TGTGCCAGCAGAAACACAGGGGGGGGCGAGCAGTACTTC.

CDR3 loop: CAWSVWGRETQYF. The DNA of the CDR3 is TGTGCCTGGAGTGTCTGGGGAAGAGAGACCCAGTACTTC. The chain joins TRBV30 to TRBJ2-5; D uncertain. V was clipped by 0 bases and J by 4 bases, with 9 bases between them. CDR1 and CDR2 from the germline V gene are GTSNPN and SVGIG (reference sequence). This CDR3 region has 13 residues.

The genes are TRBV2 and TRBJ2-7; D ambiguous. This CDR3 has 13 amino acids. From germline, CDR1 is SNHLY and CDR2 FYNNEI. Trimming cost V 6 bases and J 5 bases, with 14 bases left between them. The CDR3 spells CASRGSGSHEQYF. DNA for the CDR3: TGTGCCAGCAGAGGATCCGGTAGTCACGAGCAGTACTTC. Looking up the rest from reference TRBV2 and TRBJ2-7 gives the full variable domain: EPEVTQTPSHQVTQMGQEVILRCVPISNHLYFYWYRQILGQKVEFLVSFYNNEISEKSEIFDDQFSVERPDGSNFTLKIRSTKLEDSAMYFCASRGSGSHEQYFGPGTRLTVT.

The CDR3 loop reads CARLRLRFTGELFF. The CDR3 DNA sequence: TGCGCCAGGTTAAGGTTAAGGTTCACCGGGGAGCTGTTTTTT. This rearrangement joins TRBV5-1 to TRBJ2-2; no reliable D call. CDR1 SGHRS and CDR2 YFSETQ come from the germline V gene. The ends were cut back, 8 bases at V and 4 bases at J, with 15 bases in the middle. The CDR3 extends over 14 amino acids.